Listed below are T cell receptor beta chains from one sample, sequenced in a study of blood T cell repertoires in COVID-19. Sequencing was performed with immunoSEQ multiplex PCR; in TCRdb, only in-frame clones are kept and a portion is missing. The table includes about 160,000 clones, 70% to 90% detected once. The sequenced sample was peripheral blood. The source is a woman aged 45-65 years with COVID-19, enrolled during active disease. CDR3s include the opening cysteine and the closing phenylalanine or tryptophan. Fields, in order: J gene, V gene, D gene, clone size, CDR3 DNA, CDR3 protein. D genes are given only for firm matches. Expanded clones are given a class, and other clones once, few, many or no size at all.

j_call: TRBJ2-1; v_call: TRBV7-2; d_call: TRBD2; clone_size: NA; cdr3_nt: TGTGCCAGCAGTATAGGTAGCGGGGGGTACAATGAGCAGTTCTTC; cdr3_aa: CASSIGSGGYNEQFF
j_call: TRBJ2-3; v_call: TRBV7-2; d_call: TRBD2; clone_size: NA; cdr3_nt: TGTGCCAGCAGTTTTAGCGGGGGGGCGGATACGCAGTATTTT; cdr3_aa: CASSFSGGADTQYF
j_call: TRBJ1-1; v_call: TRBV30; d_call: TRBD1; clone_size: NA; cdr3_nt: TGTGCCTGGAGTGTAGGGGGGACAGTTACTGAAGCTTTCTTT; cdr3_aa: CAWSVGGTVTEAFF
j_call: TRBJ2-1; v_call: TRBV7-6; d_call: NA; clone_size: once; cdr3_nt: TGTGCCAGCAGCCGTGTGCCTACAGGGACCGTTTCCTACAATGAGCAGTTCTTC; cdr3_aa: CASSRVPTGTVSYNEQFF
j_call: TRBJ2-5; v_call: TRBV6-1; d_call: TRBD1; clone_size: NA; cdr3_nt: TGTGCCAGCAGTGATACAGGGGGCTGGGGAGAGACCCAGTACTTC; cdr3_aa: CASSDTGGWGETQYF
j_call: TRBJ1-5; v_call: TRBV18; d_call: TRBD1; clone_size: NA; cdr3_nt: TGTGCCAGCTCACTAACCCGGGACAGGATCAATCAGCCCCAGCATTTT; cdr3_aa: CASSLTRDRINQPQHF
j_call: TRBJ2-6; v_call: TRBV6-4; d_call: NA; clone_size: NA; cdr3_nt: TGTGCCAGCAGTGACGGCGGGGGCAAGGCCAACGTCCTGACTTTC; cdr3_aa: CASSDGGGKANVLTF
j_call: TRBJ1-3; v_call: TRBV5-6; d_call: NA; clone_size: few; cdr3_nt: TGTGCCAGCAGCGGGGACACCCGCTCTGGAAACACCATATATTTT; cdr3_aa: CASSGDTRSGNTIYF
j_call: TRBJ2-1; v_call: TRBV27; d_call: TRBD1; clone_size: NA; cdr3_nt: TGTGCCAGCAGCCCCCAAATCCCGGGACAGGGGAGGGTAGACTACAATGAGCAGTTCTTC; cdr3_aa: CASSPQIPGQGRVDYNEQFF
j_call: TRBJ1-2; v_call: TRBV5-1; d_call: NA; clone_size: once; cdr3_nt: TGCGCCAGCAGCGAAATGACAGGAGACAACTATGGCTACACCTTC; cdr3_aa: CASSEMTGDNYGYTF
j_call: TRBJ1-1; v_call: TRBV6-5; d_call: NA; clone_size: NA; cdr3_nt: TGTGCCAGCAGTTACTCGATAGGGGTAGCTTTCTTT; cdr3_aa: CASSYSIGVAFF
j_call: TRBJ1-5; v_call: TRBV30; d_call: TRBD1; clone_size: NA; cdr3_nt: TGTGCCTGGAGTGTCGGACAGGGGAGTCAGCCCCAGCATTTT; cdr3_aa: CAWSVGQGSQPQHF
j_call: TRBJ2-5; v_call: TRBV19; d_call: TRBD1; clone_size: NA; cdr3_nt: TGTGCCACCTCCGGACAGGGGATCCCGACCCAGTACTTC; cdr3_aa: CATSGQGIPTQYF
j_call: TRBJ1-1; v_call: TRBV30; d_call: TRBD1; clone_size: NA; cdr3_nt: TGTGCCTGGAGCCTGTACGAGACAGGGGTCACTGAAGCTTTCTTT; cdr3_aa: CAWSLYETGVTEAFF
j_call: TRBJ1-2; v_call: TRBV7-9; d_call: TRBD1; clone_size: NA; cdr3_nt: TGTGCCAGCAGCGTCACCGGGACAGGGCTTGTCAGCTACACCTTC; cdr3_aa: CASSVTGTGLVSYTF
j_call: TRBJ1-2; v_call: TRBV6-5; d_call: NA; clone_size: NA; cdr3_nt: TGTGCCAGCAGTCCGGACAGCGGGGAGGGCTACACCTTC; cdr3_aa: CASSPDSGEGYTF
j_call: TRBJ1-1; v_call: TRBV30; d_call: NA; clone_size: NA; cdr3_nt: TGTGCCTGGCTCAGGGGAGCTGGCACTGAAGCTTTCTTT; cdr3_aa: CAWLRGAGTEAFF
j_call: TRBJ1-3; v_call: TRBV28; d_call: NA; clone_size: NA; cdr3_nt: TGTGCCAGCAGCCCACCGGCGGGAAGCTCTGGAAACACCATATATTTT; cdr3_aa: CASSPPAGSSGNTIYF
j_call: TRBJ1-2; v_call: TRBV5-4; d_call: NA; clone_size: NA; cdr3_nt: TGTGCCAGCAGCACACGGGGGGCTCTTGGCTACACCTTC; cdr3_aa: CASSTRGALGYTF
j_call: TRBJ2-7; v_call: TRBV19; d_call: NA; clone_size: NA; cdr3_nt: TGTGCCAGTAGTCTTACGGGAGACTCCTACGAGCAGTACTTC; cdr3_aa: CASSLTGDSYEQYF
j_call: TRBJ2-1; v_call: TRBV6-5; d_call: NA; clone_size: once; cdr3_nt: TGTGCCAGCAGTTACTCGAGCCAGGGTTGGAATGAGCAGTTCTTC; cdr3_aa: CASSYSSQGWNEQFF
j_call: TRBJ2-1; v_call: TRBV29-1; d_call: NA; clone_size: NA; cdr3_nt: TGCAGCGTTGTAGAGGTAACGAGCTCCTACAATGAGCAGTTCTTC; cdr3_aa: CSVVEVTSSYNEQFF
j_call: TRBJ2-7; v_call: TRBV7-9; d_call: TRBD2; clone_size: NA; cdr3_nt: TGTGCCAGCAGCTATCTGACTAGCGGCTACGAGCAGTACTTC; cdr3_aa: CASSYLTSGYEQYF
j_call: TRBJ1-2; v_call: TRBV7-9; d_call: NA; clone_size: once; cdr3_nt: TGTGCCAGCAGCTTAAAATTCAGGCACGCTAACTATGGCTACACCTTC; cdr3_aa: CASSLKFRHANYGYTF
j_call: TRBJ2-7; v_call: TRBV15; d_call: TRBD1; clone_size: NA; cdr3_nt: TGTGCCACCAGCAGAGGCGGGGTTGGGACAGGGGAGGCCGAGCAGTACTTC; cdr3_aa: CATSRGGVGTGEAEQYF
j_call: TRBJ2-3; v_call: TRBV4-1; d_call: NA; clone_size: NA; cdr3_nt: TGCGCCAGCAGCCCCCCGGCAGATACGCAGTATTTT; cdr3_aa: CASSPPADTQYF